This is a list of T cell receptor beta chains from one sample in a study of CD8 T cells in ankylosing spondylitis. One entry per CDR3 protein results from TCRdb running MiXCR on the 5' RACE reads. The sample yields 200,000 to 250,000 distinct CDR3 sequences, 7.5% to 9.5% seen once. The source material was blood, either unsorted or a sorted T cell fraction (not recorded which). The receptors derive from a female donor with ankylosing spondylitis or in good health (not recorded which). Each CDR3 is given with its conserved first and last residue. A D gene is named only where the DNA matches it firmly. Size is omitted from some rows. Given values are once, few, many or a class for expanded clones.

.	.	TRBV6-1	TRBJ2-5	CASNLSGSQETQYF	TGTGCCAGCAACCTCAGTGGGTCTCAAGAGACCCAGTACTTC
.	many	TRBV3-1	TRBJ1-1	CASSLSGGYTEAFF	TGTGCCAGCAGCCTCTCGGGGGGGTACACTGAAGCTTTCTTT
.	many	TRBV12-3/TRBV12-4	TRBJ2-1	CASSWPLRAASYNEQFF	TGTGCCAGCAGTTGGCCCCTAAGAGCTGCCTCCTACAATGAGCAGTTCTTC
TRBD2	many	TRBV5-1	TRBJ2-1	CASSLDEGLLKQEQFF	TGCGCCAGCAGCTTGGATGAGGGACTACTGAAGCAGGAGCAGTTCTTC
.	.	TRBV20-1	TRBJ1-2	CSASQGRGHGYTF	TGCAGTGCTAGCCAGGGTCGTGGCCATGGCTACACCTTC
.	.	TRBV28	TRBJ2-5	CASTPLYQETQYF	TGTGCCAGCACCCCTCTTTACCAAGAGACCCAGTACTTC
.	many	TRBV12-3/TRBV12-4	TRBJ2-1	CASSPLAARRDEQFF	TGTGCCAGCAGTCCCCTAGCCGCGCGGCGAGATGAGCAGTTCTTC
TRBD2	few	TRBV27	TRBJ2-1	CASSLGGGSYEQFF	TGTGCCAGCAGTTTGGGTGGCGGGAGCTATGAGCAGTTCTTC
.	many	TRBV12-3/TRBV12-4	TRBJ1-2	CASSLAFRGYTF	TGTGCCAGCAGTTTAGCCTTTCGCGGCTACACCTTC
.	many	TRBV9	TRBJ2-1	CASSARLSSYNEQFF	TGTGCCAGCAGCGCCCGATTAAGCTCCTACAATGAGCAGTTCTTC
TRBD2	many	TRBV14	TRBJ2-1	CASSQTNLAGFSEQFF	TGTGCCAGCAGCCAAACAAACCTAGCGGGATTCAGTGAGCAGTTCTTC
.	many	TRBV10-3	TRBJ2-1	CAISVERRGGNEQFF	TGTGCCATCAGTGTCGAGAGGAGAGGAGGCAATGAGCAGTTCTTC
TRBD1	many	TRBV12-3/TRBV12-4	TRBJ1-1	CASSSLSQGRGGLDTEAFF	TGTGCCAGCAGTTCCCTTTCACAGGGGAGAGGGGGGTTGGACACTGAAGCTTTCTTT
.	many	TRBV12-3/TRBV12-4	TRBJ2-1	CASTLRGVNNEQFF	TGTGCCAGCACCCTAAGAGGGGTCAACAATGAGCAGTTCTTC
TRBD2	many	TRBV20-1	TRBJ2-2	CSAKGGAGELFF	TGCAGTGCTAAGGGAGGGGCCGGGGAGCTGTTTTTT
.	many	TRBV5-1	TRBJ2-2	CASSLLRGLAGELFF	TGCGCCAGCAGCTTGTTAAGAGGTCTCGCCGGGGAGCTGTTTTTT
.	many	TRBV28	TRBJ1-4	CASTTIPTNEKLFF	TGTGCCAGCACCACCATACCAACTAATGAAAAACTGTTTTTT
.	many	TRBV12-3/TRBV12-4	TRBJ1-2	CASSRPGAYGYTF	TGTGCCAGCAGTCGACCAGGGGCGTATGGCTACACCTTC
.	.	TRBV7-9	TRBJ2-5	CASSLAQDSAHQETQYF	TGTGCCAGCAGCTTAGCCCAAGACAGTGCCCACCAAGAGACCCAGTACTTC
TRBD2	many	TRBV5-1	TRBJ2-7	CASTLNLGLAGGSEQYF	TGCGCCAGCACCTTGAATCTAGGACTAGCGGGAGGGTCGGAGCAGTACTTC
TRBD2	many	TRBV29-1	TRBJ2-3	CSAPGGSLSDTQYF	TGCAGCGCACCGGGCGGGAGTTTGTCAGATACGCAGTATTTT
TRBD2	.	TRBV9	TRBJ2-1	CASSASTLGGRARDEQFF	TGTGCCAGCAGCGCTTCGACCCTAGGTGGGAGGGCCCGCGATGAGCAGTTCTTC
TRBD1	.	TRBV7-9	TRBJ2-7	CASSPWPDRDYEQYF	TGTGCCAGCAGCCCCTGGCCGGACAGGGACTACGAGCAGTACTTC
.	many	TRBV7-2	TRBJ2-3	CASSSGGLSKDTQYF	TGTGCCAGCAGCTCGGGCGGCCTGTCGAAGGATACGCAGTATTTT
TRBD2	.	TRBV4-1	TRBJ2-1	CASSQPREGRGNEQFF	TGCGCCAGCAGCCAGCCCCGGGAGGGCCGAGGGAATGAGCAGTTCTTC
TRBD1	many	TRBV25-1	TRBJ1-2	CASSDSGTGIYGYTF	TGTGCCAGCAGCGATTCCGGGACAGGCATCTATGGCTACACCTTC
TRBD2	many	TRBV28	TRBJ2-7	CASSFPLAGGRTYEQYF	TGTGCCAGCAGTTTCCCTCTAGCGGGAGGCCGTACCTACGAGCAGTACTTC
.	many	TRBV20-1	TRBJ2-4	CSADQTLAKNIQYF	TGCAGTGCAGACCAGACCTTAGCCAAAAACATTCAGTACTTC
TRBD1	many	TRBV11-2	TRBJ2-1	CASSQRFRDRGHSSGNEQFF	TGTGCCAGCAGCCAGAGATTCCGGGACAGGGGTCACTCCTCCGGGAATGAGCAGTTCTTC